What follows are 31 T cell receptor beta chains derived from one specimen sequenced in a study of Graves' ophthalmopathy and Graves' hyperthyroidism. The authors amplified TCR beta CDR3 regions, and they did so from RNA transcripts for repertoire sequencing. HTBI primers were employed in first-round RT-PCR, then a second-round multiplex PCR followed. Each CDR3 protein gets one entry after TCRdb re-called the multiplex PCR reads with MiXCR. The sample records roughly 480,000 distinct CDR3 sequences, about 15% being singletons. The sample taken for sequencing was blood. Receptors originate from a woman aged 30 to 39 with Graves' ophthalmopathy.

This clonotype was detected ten times or more. The V call is TRBV27, the J call TRBJ1-2, with D perhaps TRBD1 (5 bases). CDR1 MNHEY and CDR2 SMNVEV come from the germline V gene (reference sequence). This CDR3 is built from 14 residues. Trimming took 5 bases from V and 0 from J, leaving 10 bases between them. CDR3 protein: CASSGGASNYGYTF. CDR3 nucleotides: TGTGCCAGCAGTGGGGGAGCCTCTAACTATGGCTACACCTTC.

This clonotype was recorded a few times. An end of the junction differs from the germline gene, which may be a read error. The chain combines TRBV27 with TRBJ2-5; D unresolved. This CDR3 contains 13 residues. CDR1 and CDR2 from the germline V gene are MNHEY and SMNVEV (reference sequence). The DNA of the CDR3 is TGTGTCAGCAGTTTATCGCCGGTCGAGACCCAGTACTTC. This translates into CVSSLSPVETQYF.

This clonotype was picked up a small number of times. This sequence may be a read error, since a much larger clone differs from it by one base. This chain connects TRBV27 to TRBJ2-7; the D gene is possibly TRBD1 (6 bases). CDR3 length equals 16 residues. The germline gives CDR1 MNHEY, CDR2 SMNVEV (reference sequence). The CDR3 reads CSSSYGQGGHHYEQYF. As DNA, the CDR3 is TGTTCCAGCAGTTATGGCCAAGGGGGACACCACTACGAGCAGTACTTC.

As for this clonotype: One base away lies a much larger clone, so this may be a sequencing read error. The rearrangement links TRBV19 to TRBJ1-1, with D maybe TRBD1 (5 bases). This CDR3 has 13 residues. CDR1 LNHDA and CDR2 SQIVND come from the germline V gene (reference sequence). CDR3 amino acids: CASRNLDSTEACF. The CDR3 DNA is TGTGCCAGTAGGAATCTCGACAGCACTGAAGCTTGCTTT.

This rearrangement joins TRBV10-3 to TRBJ2-5; 10 bases line up with TRBD2. Trimming at V came to 5 bases and at J to 0 bases, leaving 6 bases not matched to a gene. Germline CDR1 ENHRY, CDR2 SYGVKD. This CDR3 region has 16 residues. CDR3 region: CAISRGLAEYQETQYF. In nucleotides, the CDR3 is TGTGCCATCAGTCGCGGACTAGCGGAGTACCAAGAGACCCAGTACTTC.

This clonotype was found many times. This chain joins TRBV28 and TRBJ2-5; 12 nucleotides line up with TRBD2. The germline V gene encodes CDR1 MDHEN and CDR2 SYDVKM. This CDR3 is 14 amino acids long. The V gene end was trimmed by 4 bases and the J gene end by 7 bases; junction bases not matched to a gene: 4. The CDR3 sequence: CASSSPSGGGTQYF. The CDR3 nucleotides read TGTGCCAGCAGTTCCCCTAGCGGGGGGGGGACCCAGTACTTC.

The sample holds many counts of this clonotype. The V and J genes are TRBV24-1 and TRBJ1-2, with a possible D match to TRBD1 (6 bases). This CDR3 has 14 amino acids. Trimming took 6 bases from V and 0 from J, leaving 10 bases between them. Germline loops: CDR1 KGHDR, CDR2 SFDVKD. In DNA form, the CDR3 reads TGTGCCACCAGTCGGACAGAATCTAACTATGGCTACACCTTC. It is translated as CATSRTESNYGYTF.

A note on this clonotype: The junction departs from germline at one end; a sequencing error may be responsible. The chain uses TRBV3-1 and TRBJ2-6, with D hard to call. This CDR3 comprises 18 residues. The germline gives CDR1 LGHDT, CDR2 YNNKEL (reference sequence). CDR3 sequence (DNA): TGTGCCAGCACCCAAAGATTTCTGGGTGTCTCTGGGGCCAACGTCCTGACTTTC. Residues: CASTQRFLGVSGANVLTF.

In the case of this clonotype: The conserved final phenylalanine or tryptophan is absent from the CDR3, which likely points to a read error. The rearrangement links TRBV9 to TRBJ2-5; 10 nucleotides agree with TRBD2. The trim removed 4 bases at V and 2 bases at J, leaving 8 bases unmatched. The CDR3 has 16 residues. Germline lookup yields CDR1 SGDLS and CDR2 YYNGEE. The CDR3 nucleotides are TGTGCCAGCAGCCACCCCAAGCGGGGGGGTCAAGAGACCCAGTACCTC. This codes for CASSHPKRGGQETQYL.

This clonotype was seen many times. The chain uses TRBV6-1 and TRBJ2-7, with 9 bases fitting TRBD1. The germline V gene encodes CDR1 MNHNS and CDR2 SASEGT. This CDR3 is 14 amino acids long. Losses at the gene ends were 6 bases for V and 4 bases for J; bases not matched to a gene: 7. The CDR3 loop reads CASRGTGTSYEQYF. The DNA for the CDR3 is TGTGCCAGCAGGGGGACAGGGACCTCTTACGAGCAGTACTTC.

This clonotype was detected many times. A single base separates this from a much larger clone, so it may be a read error. The chain joins TRBV12-5 to TRBJ1-1, with D hard to call. The CDR3 is 13 residues long. V was shortened by 3 bases and J by 8 bases, with 13 bases between the two germline ends. Germline CDR1 is LGHNT and CDR2 is FRNRAP. The CDR3 loop is CASGLYPETEAFF. For the CDR3, the DNA is TGTGCTAGTGGTTTATATCCCGAGACAGAAGCTTTCTTT. The full variable domain, in which reference TRBV12-5 and TRBJ1-1 provide the parts outside the CDR3, is DARVTQTPRHKVTEMGQEVTMRCQPILGHNTVFWYRQTMMQGLELLAYFRNRAPLDDSGMPKDRFSAEMPDATLATLKIQPSEPRDSAVYFCASGLYPETEAFFGQGTRLTVV.

J is TRBJ1-2 and V is TRBV6-5; D ambiguous. Trimming cost V 0 bases and J 3 bases, with 14 bases left between them. The CDR3 has 16 residues. The germline gives CDR1 MNHEY, CDR2 SVGAGI. CDR3 sequence: CASSYSPGDPHYGYTF. The CDR3 DNA reads as TGTGCCAGCAGTTACTCCCCCGGAGACCCCCACTATGGCTACACCTTC.

This clonotype showed up many times. One end of the junction is discordant with germline, which a read error may explain. V is TRBV6-1 and J is TRBJ2-7; 8 bases map to TRBD2. CDR3 size: 13 residues. Germline V gives CDR1 MNHNS, CDR2 SASEGT. CDR3 in DNA: TGTGCCAGCAGTAAAGCGGGGGCCTACGAGCAGTACTTC. It specifies CASSKAGAYEQYF.

The V and J genes are TRBV6-1 and TRBJ1-2; no clear D gene. The V end lost 7 bases, the J end lost 0 bases, and 12 bases lay between the germline ends. The germline V gene encodes CDR1 MNHNS and CDR2 SASEGT. The CDR3 covers 14 residues. CDR3 amino acids: CASTQIDPNYGYTF. DNA for the CDR3: TGTGCCAGCACTCAAATCGACCCTAACTATGGCTACACCTTC.

This clonotype appeared many times. The chain recombines TRBV18 with TRBJ2-5; D is unclear. Trimming removed 8 bases at V and 5 bases at J, with 9 bases between. Germline V gene lookup returns CDR1 KGHSH and CDR2 LQKENI. This CDR3 is built from 11 residues. DNA for the CDR3: TGTGCCAGCAGCCCCCGGGAGACCCAGTACTTC. Residues: CASSPRETQYF.

V usage is TRBV9 and J usage is TRBJ1-6, with no clear D. Germline V gene lookup returns CDR1 SGDLS and CDR2 YYNGEE. The V end lost 3 bases, the J end lost 6 bases, and 10 bases lay between the germline ends. The CDR3 is 14 amino acids. CDR3 nucleotide sequence: TGTGCCAGCAGCGAAGGACCCAGTAATTCACCCCTCCACTTT. This codes for CASSEGPSNSPLHF.

This clonotype was observed a few times. The chain carries TRBV12-5 and TRBJ1-1, with D perhaps matching TRBD1 (6 bases). Deletions cut 2 bases from V and 5 bases from J, with 15 bases between. The CDR3 spans 15 residues. Germline V gives CDR1 LGHNT, CDR2 FRNRAP. The CDR3, as DNA: TGTGCTAGTGGTTTGAGTGGAGGGGGTGGGACTGAAGCTTTCTTT. Its translation: CASGLSGGGGTEAFF.

At least ten counts were recorded for this clonotype. The genes are TRBV3-1 and TRBJ1-3; 8 bases align to TRBD1. With 6 bases clipped from V and 4 bases from J, the junction kept 8 bases outside the gene matches. The CDR3 runs 15 residues. Looked up from germline, CDR1 is LGHDT and CDR2 is YNNKEL (reference sequence). The CDR3 region has the DNA TGTGCCAGCAGAGGGTCTGGGGACAGGGGAAACACCATATATTTT. Residues: CASRGSGDRGNTIYF.

This clonotype appeared many times. The chain has TRBV5-1 and TRBJ1-1; D possibly corresponds to TRBD1 (5 bases). Trimming shortened V by 0 bases and J by 2 bases, and 8 bases separated the two germline ends. From germline, CDR1 is SGHRS and CDR2 YFSETQ. The CDR3 contains 14 residues. The DNA of the CDR3 is TGCGCCAGCAGCTTGGCCCAGGGAAACACTGAAGCTTTCTTT. Translation gives CASSLAQGNTEAFF.

In this sample, this clonotype turned up many times. The chain has TRBV6-5 and TRBJ2-7; D uncertain. V lost 2 bases, J lost 0 bases, and 11 bases lay in between. From germline, CDR1 is MNHEY and CDR2 SVGAGI. CDR3 size: 15 residues. The CDR3 reads CASSYADGYSYEQYF. The DNA of the CDR3 is TGTGCCAGCAGTTACGCGGACGGCTACTCCTACGAGCAGTACTTC.

Ten or more counts support this clonotype. The chain joins TRBV27 to TRBJ2-7; 11 nucleotides align to TRBD2. The germline V gene encodes CDR1 MNHEY and CDR2 SMNVEV (reference sequence). CDR3 length: 15 residues. J gave up 6 bases and V 6 bases, and 10 bases lay outside the gene matches. The CDR3 nucleotides are TGTGCCAGCAGGGGGGTAGCGGGGGGGAAGTTCGAGCAGTACTTC. Translated, it gives CASRGVAGGKFEQYF.

This clonotype was seen only once. The V call is TRBV6-2 or TRBV6-3, the J call TRBJ1-1, with D unresolved. This CDR3 is built from 16 residues. Trimming took 1 base from V and 6 from J, leaving 18 bases between them. Looked up from germline, CDR1 is MNHEY and CDR2 is SVGEGT. As DNA, the CDR3 is TGTGCCAGCAGTTACTTAGGCCCATCCGGTTACGCTGAAGCTTTCTTT. Protein product: CASSYLGPSGYAEAFF.

This clonotype appeared many times. This sequence joins TRBV2 and TRBJ1-2; a weak D match, TRBD1 (5 bases). Germline CDR1 is SNHLY and CDR2 is FYNNEI. The CDR3 covers 15 residues. V dropped 4 bases and J dropped 4 bases, with 16 bases sitting between them. The CDR3 spells CASSVLQGVGYGYTF. CDR3 nucleotides: TGTGCCAGCAGTGTTTTGCAGGGAGTAGGCTATGGCTACACCTTC.

This clonotype was observed a few times. The chain combines TRBV20-1 with TRBJ2-7; D is unresolved. The CDR3 has 13 residues. The V end lost 1 base, the J end lost 2 bases, and 9 bases lay between the germline ends. Germline CDR1 is DFQATT and CDR2 is SNEGSKA (reference sequence). CDR3 residues: CSARGPSTYEQYF. The CDR3 nucleotides read TGCAGTGCTAGAGGTCCGAGCACCTACGAGCAGTACTTC.

A remark on this clonotype: A much larger clone lies a single base off, so this may be a read error. This rearrangement joins TRBV12-5 to TRBJ2-2; 13 positions agree with TRBD2. This CDR3 is built from 16 residues. Germline CDR1 and CDR2: LGHNT and FRNRAP. In nucleotides, the CDR3 is TGTGCTAGTGGTCCACTAGCGGGGGGGCGTACCGGGGAGCTGTGTTTT. It encodes CASGPLAGGRTGELCF.

V usage is TRBV30 and J usage is TRBJ2-5; 7 bases map to TRBD1. The CDR3 has 14 amino acids. V gave up 1 base and J gave up 5 bases; unmatched junction bases: 7. From germline, CDR1 is GTSNPN and CDR2 SVGIG (reference sequence). CDR3 sequence reads: CAWSGVGGGETQYF. The CDR3 region has the DNA TGTGCCTGGAGTGGTGTAGGGGGCGGGGAGACCCAGTACTTC.

This clonotype was found many times. The rearrangement joins TRBV10-3 to TRBJ1-1, with 7 bases matching TRBD1. The CDR3 consists of 15 residues. Per the germline V gene, CDR1 is ENHRY and CDR2 is SYGVKD. Trimming cost V 6 bases and J 0 bases; bases outside gene matches: 7. This CDR3 reads CAISSLQGLNTEAFF. CDR3 sequence (DNA): TGTGCCATCAGCTCCTTACAGGGGTTGAACACTGAAGCTTTCTTT.

In its sample, this clonotype was seen many times. The chain couples TRBV20-1 to TRBJ2-2, with D possibly matching TRBD1 (5 bases). Germline-derived CDR1 and CDR2 are DFQATT and SNEGSKA (reference sequence). V gave up 3 bases and J gave up 4 bases, with 18 bases separating them. The CDR3 contains 16 residues. The CDR3 DNA reads as TGCAGTGCTAGTTCTCCCAGAACAGGATCCACCGGGGAGCTGTTTTTT. Its protein is CSASSPRTGSTGELFF.

As concerns this clonotype: Just one base apart from a much larger clone, this may be a read error. The chain couples TRBV10-2 to TRBJ2-5; TRBD1 is a possible D gene (7 bases). Germline V gene lookup returns CDR1 WSHSY and CDR2 SAAADI. The CDR3 is made up of 15 amino acids. CDR3 DNA sequence: TGCGCCAGCAGTGATTCATCCAGGGGGGCGGAGACCAAGTACTTC. Translated: CASSDSSRGAETKYF.

The sample holds many counts of this clonotype. The chain recombines TRBV19 with TRBJ1-5, with TRBD1 matching 7 bases. CDR1 and CDR2 (germline): LNHDA, SQIVND (reference sequence). The CDR3 runs 14 residues. After removal of 5 bases from V and 3 bases from J, the junction contained 4 bases not matched to a gene. Here the CDR3 DNA reads TGTGCCAGTAGTCCGACAGGGACCAATCAGCCCCAGCATTTT. The encoded protein is CASSPTGTNQPQHF.

This clonotype was observed many times. The V and J genes are TRBV12-3 or TRBV12-4 and TRBJ2-7, with 8 positions matching TRBD2. Trimming removed 6 bases from V and 6 bases from J; junction bases left unmatched: 7. The CDR3 covers 13 residues. The CDR3 DNA reads as TGTGCCAGCAGGATAAGCGGGAGTGGCGAGCAGTACTTC. Protein: CASRISGSGEQYF.